One and the same sample provided the 20 T cell receptor beta chains below, sequenced in a study of metastatic and nonmetastatic thyroid tumors. Via MiXCR, TCRdb re-called the PCR reads. The sample yields 14,000 to 15,000 clones, about 23% seen once. Before thyroid surgery, none of the patients had received any treatment. Sequenced input: tumor tissue. The source of these receptors is a female donor with papillary thyroid cancer or a benign thyroid nodule (not recorded which). Some clones in this sample may be carry-over from other donors' samples.

In its sample, this clone ranks as medium-sized. The chain carries TRBV4-2 and TRBJ2-1; tentative D call: TRBD2 (5 bases). The CDR3 is made up of 17 amino acids. Looked up from germline, CDR1 is LGHNA and CDR2 is YNFKEQ. V was trimmed by 4 bases and J by 0 bases, leaving 16 bases between them. The CDR3, as DNA: TGTGCCAGCAGCCGAGCGCCCGGACTGACCTCCTACAATGAGCAGTTCTTC. Translation: CASSRAPGLTSYNEQFF.

This clone was detected many times. V and J are TRBV6-1 and TRBJ2-1; TRBD2 matches 13 bases. CDR3 size: 15 residues. The J segment lost 7 bases and the V segment lost 7 bases, leaving 7 bases of the junction unmatched. Germline assignment: CDR1 MNHNS and CDR2 SASEGT. The CDR3, as DNA: TGTGCCAGCATTAAACTAGCGGGAGGGCCGAATGAGCAGTTCTTC. Translated: CASIKLAGGPNEQFF.

This clone appeared many times. This rearrangement joins TRBV6-1 to TRBJ2-3; 8 bases align to TRBD1. The J segment lost 6 bases and the V segment lost 7 bases, leaving 9 bases of the junction unmatched. Germline lookup yields CDR1 MNHNS and CDR2 SASEGT. The CDR3 has 14 residues. CDR3 nucleotide sequence: TGTGCCAGCACTTGGACAGGGATAGGTGATACGCAGTATTTT. The encoded protein is CASTWTGIGDTQYF.

A word on this clone: This may be a read error: a much more frequent sequence differs by one nucleotide. This rearrangement joins TRBV5-6 to TRBJ2-7; perhaps D is TRBD1 or TRBD2 (6 bases each). CDR1 is SGHDT, CDR2 YYEEEE, per germline. The CDR3 consists of 16 residues. CDR3 amino acids: CAISLGGRLSSYEQYF. As DNA, the CDR3 is TGTGCCATCAGCTTGGGGGGCCGGCTCAGCTCCTACGAGCAGTACTTC.

This chain joins TRBV11-1 and TRBJ2-7; D is perhaps TRBD2 (5 bases). The CDR3 consists of 17 residues. Germline CDR1 and CDR2: SGHAT and FQDESV (reference sequence). V was trimmed by 3 bases and J by 5 bases, leaving 23 bases between them. The CDR3 DNA is TGTGCCAGCAGCTTTTCCCTCCCGGGAATACTTTTCCACGAGCAGTACTTC. Translation gives CASSFSLPGILFHEQYF. Full variable domain (outside the CDR3, taken from reference TRBV11-1 and TRBJ2-7): EAEVAQSPRYKITEKSQAVAFWCDPISGHATLYWYRQILGQGPELLVQFQDESVVDDSQLPKDRFSAERLKGVDSTLKIQPAELGDSAMYLCASSFSLPGILFHEQYFGPGTRLTVT.

This clone occurred many times. V and J are TRBV2 and TRBJ2-2; D uncertain. Germline V lookup: CDR1 SNHLY, CDR2 FYNNEI. This CDR3 region has 15 residues. V lost 3 bases and J lost 0, with 8 bases in between. The CDR3 bases are TGTGCCAGCAGTGATAGGGCCTCGAACACCGGGGAGCTGTTTTTT. Translating gives CASSDRASNTGELFF.

This clone was counted between two and nine times. This sequence may be a read error, since a much larger clone differs from it by one base. The sample holds other DNA sequences that translate to the same CDR3. CDR3 sequence: CASISLTPPLYGYTF. Written as DNA, the CDR3 is TGCGCCAGCATTTCCCTTACGCCGCCCCTCTATGGCTACACCTTC. The V call is TRBV28, the J call TRBJ1-2; D remains ambiguous. Germline V gene data show CDR1 as MDHEN and CDR2 as SYDVKM. CDR3 size: 15 residues.

On this clone itself: One end of the junction does not line up with germline, which may come from a read error. V is TRBV6-1 and J is TRBJ2-7; 8 bases fit TRBD2. CDR1 and CDR2 from the germline V gene are MNHNS and SASEGT. The CDR3 contains 16 residues. CDR3 residues: CACSEEAGGSYNEQYF. Written as DNA, the CDR3 is TGTGCCTGCAGTGAAGAGGCGGGGGGCTCCTACAATGAGCAGTACTTC.

This clone was recorded many times. This chain links TRBV30 with TRBJ1-5, with TRBD1 matching over 7 bases. Germline V gene data show CDR1 as GTSNPN and CDR2 as SVGIG (reference sequence). Unmatched junction bases numbered 3, after V lost 1 base and J lost 6 bases. The CDR3 runs 13 residues. Written as DNA, the CDR3 is TGTGCCTGGAGTGACAGGGGACGTCAGCCCCAGCATTTT. Translated, it gives CAWSDRGRQPQHF.

This clone was observed many times. V gene TRBV5-4 combines with J gene TRBJ2-3; D gene uncertain. The germline CDR1 and CDR2 sequences are SGHNT and YYREEE (reference sequence). The CDR3 covers 16 residues. V was trimmed by 1 base and J by 1 base, leaving 13 bases between them. CDR3 in amino acids: CASSLWLTPGTDTQYF. For the CDR3, the DNA is TGTGCCAGCAGCTTGTGGTTAACCCCTGGCACAGATACGCAGTATTTT.

This clone is medium-sized (0.01 to 0.1%) in the sample. The same CDR3 also results from other DNA sequences found in this sample. The chain carries TRBV28 and TRBJ1-5, with D perhaps matching TRBD1 (5 bases). Germline CDR1 reads MDHEN; CDR2 reads SYDVKM. The CDR3 length is 15 residues. Deletions cut 2 bases from V and 2 bases from J, with 10 bases between. The CDR3 nucleotides read TGTGCCAGCAGTTTACGACAGTTGGGCAATCAGCCCCAGCATTTT. Its protein is CASSLRQLGNQPQHF.

The rearrangement uses TRBV10-1 and TRBJ2-4; 11 positions match TRBD1. The V gene end was trimmed by 2 bases and the J gene end by 0 bases; junction bases not matched to a gene: 3. The CDR3 is made up of 17 amino acids. CDR1 and CDR2 from the germline V gene are WNHNN and SYGVQD (reference sequence). The CDR3 nucleotides read TGCGCCAGCAGTGAGGCGGGACAGGGGGTAGCCAAAAACATTCAGTACTTC. Its protein is CASSEAGQGVAKNIQYF.

V gene TRBV7-2 combines with J gene TRBJ1-2, with 9 bases fitting TRBD1. V dropped 5 bases and J dropped 8; count of bases not matched to a gene: 12. The CDR3 covers 15 residues. The germline CDR1 and CDR2 sequences are SGHTA and FQGNSA. The CDR3 region is CASSPTAGQGYGYTF. The CDR3 region has the DNA TGTGCCAGCAGCCCAACCGCGGGACAGGGCTACGGCTACACCTTC.

To note about this clone: Given a much more abundant clone one base away, this may be a read error. This chain uses TRBV4-2 with TRBJ2-1, with 8 bases lining up with TRBD2. V lost 0 bases to trimming and J lost 6 bases; unmatched junction nucleotides: 10. This CDR3 region has 17 residues. In germline, CDR1 is LGHNA, CDR2 YNFKEQ. The CDR3 region has the DNA TGTGCCAGCAGCCAAGATCGGGCGATCGGGAGGGCCAATGAGCAGTTCTTC. Residues: CASSQDRAIGRANEQFF.

This clone was counted only a few times. This sequence joins TRBV24-1 and TRBJ2-3, with a tentative D call TRBD1 (6 bases). V shed 9 bases and J shed 7 bases, with 10 bases lying between them. Germline assignment: CDR1 KGHDR and CDR2 SFDVKD. The CDR3 is 11 residues long. CDR3 in DNA: TGTGCCACCCAGGGGATGAATACGCAGTATTTT. Translating gives CATQGMNTQYF.

This clone is categorized as medium-sized (0.01 to 0.1%). The DNA for the CDR3 is TGTGCCAGCAGTTTAGGGACAACCGTGTACGAGCAGTACTTC. Amino acids: CASSLGTTVYEQYF. The chain recombines TRBV28 with TRBJ2-7, with D perhaps matching TRBD1 (6 bases). Germline-derived CDR1 and CDR2 are MDHEN and SYDVKM. CDR3 length equals 14 residues. Deletions cut 2 bases from V and 4 bases from J, with 12 bases between.

Only one count was recorded for this clone. The chain combines TRBV7-8 with TRBJ2-7; weak D call: TRBD2 (5 bases). The germline V and J ends were trimmed by 5 bases and 2 bases, with 16 bases remaining between them. The CDR3 length is 15 residues. The germline CDR1 and CDR2 sequences are SGHVS and FQNEAQ. The CDR3 DNA reads TGTGCCAGCAGCCCGACTGCGGGCTTTCCCTACGAGCAGTACTTC. Translation: CASSPTAGFPYEQYF.

V and J are TRBV5-1 and TRBJ2-7; D gene uncertain. Germline V lookup: CDR1 SGHRS, CDR2 YFSETQ. CDR3 length: 14 residues. V was trimmed by 0 bases and J by 0 bases, leaving 7 bases between them. The CDR3 DNA reads as TGCGCCAGCAGCTTGGCAGGCAACTCCTACGAGCAGTACTTC. Translated, it gives CASSLAGNSYEQYF.

The gene calls are TRBV19 and TRBJ1-2; D possibly corresponds to TRBD1 (5 bases). This CDR3 spans 10 amino acids. V was shortened by 5 bases and J by 10 bases, with 8 bases between the two germline ends. Looked up from germline, CDR1 is LNHDA and CDR2 is SQIVND (reference sequence). Written as DNA, the CDR3 is TGTGCCAGTAGTTCAGGGTCCTACACCTTC. This translates into CASSSGSYTF.

This clone ranks as medium-sized. The V gene is TRBV20-1, the J gene TRBJ2-2; D is unclear. The CDR3 has 15 amino acids. The germline gives CDR1 DFQATT, CDR2 SNEGSKA (reference sequence). V was trimmed by 0 bases and J by 1 base, leaving 9 bases between them. CDR3 nucleotide sequence: TGCAGTGCTAGAGATCATGGTGGGAACACCGGGGAGCTGTTTTTT. It specifies CSARDHGGNTGELFF.